This T cell receptor (beta chain) is drawn from a study of CD8+ T cells in alopecia areata. As for the study in general: Female C3H/HeJ recipients aged about 7-11 weeks got skin from C3H/HeJ graft donors aged roughly 6-13 months that had spontaneous alopecia. Study-level results: Sequence data from scalp samples additionally include resident alphabeta T cells of normal skin. Although TCR sharing was seen in mice, sharing across patients was less clear, possibly for HLA-related reasons. Researchers report lesional scalp, most notably alopecia totalis/universalis, outstripped normal scalp in clonality.

This clone occurred many times. Its target is not known. The listed genes are named as in mouse. The pooled cutaneous lymph node cells were sorted using several markers (CD4, CD8alpha, NKG2D, NKG2ACE and others). Reverse transcription of extracted RNA yielded cDNA, which provided the sequencing template. The protocol was immunoSEQ multiplex PCR, while the TCRdb copy is restricted to in-frame clones and leaves out a portion. The sample is made up of under 7,000 clones, none counted only once. Sequenced sample: CD8+ T cells sorted from a lymph node. This TCR came from a C3H/HeJ mouse with alopecia areata. The strain's MHC type: H2-k.

This chain's CDR3 is CASSPLMGRANSPLYF. The CDR3 DNA, read in part, is TGTGCCAGCTCTCCCCTGATGGGCAGGGCTAATTCGCCC. This rearrangement joins TRBV12-2 to TRBJ1-6; tentatively, D is TRBD1 (5 bases). The CDR3 end is not reached by the read, which stops 3 residues before it; the germline J gene fills it in. TRBJ1-6 counts as an open reading frame of uncertain function. In germline, CDR1 is SGHLS, CDR2 HYDKME. V dropped 2 bases and J dropped 6 bases, with 16 bases sitting between them. CDR3 length: 16 residues.